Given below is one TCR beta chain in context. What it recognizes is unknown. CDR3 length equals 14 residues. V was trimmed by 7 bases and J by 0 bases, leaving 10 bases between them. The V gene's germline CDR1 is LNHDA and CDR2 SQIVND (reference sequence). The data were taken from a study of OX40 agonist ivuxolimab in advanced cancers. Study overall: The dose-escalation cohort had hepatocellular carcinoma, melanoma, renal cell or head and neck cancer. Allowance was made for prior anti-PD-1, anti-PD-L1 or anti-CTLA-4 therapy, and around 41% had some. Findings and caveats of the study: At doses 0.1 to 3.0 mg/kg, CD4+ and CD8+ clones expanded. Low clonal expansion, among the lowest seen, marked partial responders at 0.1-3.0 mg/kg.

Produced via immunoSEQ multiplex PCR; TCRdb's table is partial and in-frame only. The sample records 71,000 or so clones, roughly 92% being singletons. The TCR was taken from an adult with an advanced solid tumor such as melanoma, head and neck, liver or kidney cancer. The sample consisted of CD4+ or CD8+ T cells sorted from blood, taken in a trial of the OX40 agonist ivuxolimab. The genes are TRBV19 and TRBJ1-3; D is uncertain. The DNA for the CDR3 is TGTGCCAGTAACTCAGCGGGCTCTGGAAACACCATATATTTT. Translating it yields CASNSAGSGNTIYF.